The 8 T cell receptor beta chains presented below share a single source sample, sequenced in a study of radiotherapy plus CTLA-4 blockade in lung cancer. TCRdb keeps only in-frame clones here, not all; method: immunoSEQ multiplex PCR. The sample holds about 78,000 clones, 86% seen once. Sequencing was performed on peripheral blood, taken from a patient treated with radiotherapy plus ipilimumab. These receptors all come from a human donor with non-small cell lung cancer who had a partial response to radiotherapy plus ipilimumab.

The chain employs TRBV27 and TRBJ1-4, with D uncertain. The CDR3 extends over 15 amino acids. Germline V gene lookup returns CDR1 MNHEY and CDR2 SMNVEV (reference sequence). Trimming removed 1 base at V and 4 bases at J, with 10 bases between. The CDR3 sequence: CASSLWAGINEKLFF. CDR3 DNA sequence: TGTGCCAGCAGTTTATGGGCAGGCATTAATGAAAAACTGTTTTTT.

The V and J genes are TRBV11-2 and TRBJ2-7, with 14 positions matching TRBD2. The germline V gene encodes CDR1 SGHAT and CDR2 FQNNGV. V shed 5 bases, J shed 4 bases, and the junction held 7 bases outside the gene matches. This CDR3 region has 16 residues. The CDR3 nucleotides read TGTGCCAGCAGCCCGGGACTAGCGGGGGTTGTTTACGAGCAGTACTTC. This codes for CASSPGLAGVVYEQYF. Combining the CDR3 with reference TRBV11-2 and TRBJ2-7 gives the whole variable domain EAGVAQSPRYKIIEKRQSVAFWCNPISGHATLYWYQQILGQGPKLLIQFQNNGVVDDSQLPKDRFSAERLKGVDSTLKIQPAKLEDSAVYLCASSPGLAGVVYEQYFGPGTRLTVT.

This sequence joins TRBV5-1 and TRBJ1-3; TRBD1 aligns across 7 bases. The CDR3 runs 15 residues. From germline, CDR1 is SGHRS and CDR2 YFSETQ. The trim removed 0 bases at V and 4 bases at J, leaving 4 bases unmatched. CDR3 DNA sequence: TGCGCCAGCAGCTTGGTCACAGGGGAAGGAAACACCATATATTTT. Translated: CASSLVTGEGNTIYF.

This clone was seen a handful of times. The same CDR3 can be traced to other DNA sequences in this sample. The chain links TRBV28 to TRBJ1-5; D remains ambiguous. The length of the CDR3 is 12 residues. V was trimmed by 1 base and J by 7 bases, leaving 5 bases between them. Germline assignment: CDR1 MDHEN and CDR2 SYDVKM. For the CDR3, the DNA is TGTGCCAGCAGTTTATCCGGGCAGCCCCAGCATTTT. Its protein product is CASSLSGQPQHF.

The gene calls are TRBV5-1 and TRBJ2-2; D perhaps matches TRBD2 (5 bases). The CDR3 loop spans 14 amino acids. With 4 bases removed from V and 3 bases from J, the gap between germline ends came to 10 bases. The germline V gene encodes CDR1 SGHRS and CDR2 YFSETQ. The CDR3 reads CASSLDGDTGELFF. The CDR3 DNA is TGCGCCAGCAGCCTGGACGGGGACACCGGGGAGCTGTTTTTT.

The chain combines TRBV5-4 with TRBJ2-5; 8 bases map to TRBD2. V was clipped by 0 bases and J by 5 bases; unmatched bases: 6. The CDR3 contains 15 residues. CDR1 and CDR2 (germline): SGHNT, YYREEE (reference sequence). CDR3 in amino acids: CASSLEGGRRETQYF. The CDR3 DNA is TGTGCCAGCAGCTTGGAAGGCGGGAGGCGGGAGACCCAGTACTTC.

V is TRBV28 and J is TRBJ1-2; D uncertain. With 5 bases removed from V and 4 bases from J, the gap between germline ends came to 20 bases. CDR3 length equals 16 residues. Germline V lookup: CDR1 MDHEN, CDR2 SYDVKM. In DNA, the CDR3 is TGTGCCAGCAGTCGCCTGTCGTTAGGAGGGATCTATGGCTACACCTTC. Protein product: CASSRLSLGGIYGYTF.

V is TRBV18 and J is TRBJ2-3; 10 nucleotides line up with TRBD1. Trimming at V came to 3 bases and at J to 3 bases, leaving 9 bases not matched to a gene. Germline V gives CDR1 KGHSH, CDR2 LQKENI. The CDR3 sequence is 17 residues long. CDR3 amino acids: CASSPRDRGHGTDTQYF. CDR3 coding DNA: TGTGCCAGCTCACCCCGAGACAGGGGGCATGGAACAGATACGCAGTATTTT.